This entry concerns a single TCR beta chain. The target antigen is unknown. This entry comes from a study of shared clonotypes between healthy human individuals. Study summary: The composition of the donors was a couple of women and a few men aged 18 to 49. Study conclusions and caveats: The small donor group covered limited genetic and exposure diversity. Among non-shared clonotypes, generation probabilities were lower than among those shared by all four donors.

Only in-frame clones appear in the TCRdb table, and some are missing; sequencing was by immunoSEQ multiplex PCR. The sample yields 2,500,000 or so clones, roughly 93% seen once. The TCR was taken from a man between 18 and 29 years old in good health. Some clones in this sample may be carry-over from other donors' samples. Sequencing was done on a sample of naive CD4+ T cells from PBMCs. The subset here: CD45RA+ positively selected.

The CDR3 bases are TGTGCCACCAGCGGACTAGCTTATCGCACAGATACGCAGTATTTT. It yields the protein CATSGLAYRTDTQYF. The chain employs TRBV15 and TRBJ2-3; the match to TRBD2 covers 8 bases. The germline CDR1 and CDR2 sequences are LNHNV and YYDKDF (reference sequence). The junction had 5 bases not matched to a gene; V was cut back by 5 bases and J by 1 base. This CDR3 spans 15 amino acids.